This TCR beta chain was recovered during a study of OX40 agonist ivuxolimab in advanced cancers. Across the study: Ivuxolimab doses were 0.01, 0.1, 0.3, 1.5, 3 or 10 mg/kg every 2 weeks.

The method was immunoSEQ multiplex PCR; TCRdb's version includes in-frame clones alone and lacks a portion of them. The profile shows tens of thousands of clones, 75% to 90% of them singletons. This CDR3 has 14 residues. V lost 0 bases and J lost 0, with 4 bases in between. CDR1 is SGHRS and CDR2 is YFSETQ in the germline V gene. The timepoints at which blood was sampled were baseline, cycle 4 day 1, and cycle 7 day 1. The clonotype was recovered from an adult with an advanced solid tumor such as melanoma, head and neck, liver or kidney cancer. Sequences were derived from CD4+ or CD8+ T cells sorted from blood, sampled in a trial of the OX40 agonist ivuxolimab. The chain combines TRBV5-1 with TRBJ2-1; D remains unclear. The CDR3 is CASSLGVSYNEQFF. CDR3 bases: TGCGCCAGCAGCTTGGGGGTCTCCTACAATGAGCAGTTCTTC.